The clone carrying this TCR beta chain was counted between two and nine times. Its antigen is not known. These data come from a study of CD8 T cells in ankylosing spondylitis. The study, taken as a whole, reports: Matched ankylosing spondylitis synovial fluid reportedly contained a significantly enriched population of disease-linked clones. Blood from ankylosing spondylitis patients appeared to carry a characteristic roughly eight-variant TCR beta motif. Reports of some motif variants in reactive arthritis synovial fluid and blood predate this one.

From germline, CDR1 is SQVTM and CDR2 ANQGSEA. Trimming removed 6 bases at V and 0 bases at J, with 10 bases between. This CDR3 has 13 amino acids. Making use of molecular barcodes, quantitative 5'-RACE generated TCR beta libraries. TCRdb analysed the 5' RACE reads with MiXCR anew, one entry per CDR3 protein. The sample records some 270,000 distinct CDR3 sequences, more than 15% being singletons. The sequence was obtained from a male donor with ankylosing spondylitis or in good health (not recorded which). Sequencing used blood, either unsorted or a sorted T cell fraction (not recorded which). This rearrangement joins TRBV29-1 to TRBJ2-3, with D possibly TRBD2 on 6 matching bases. The CDR3 sequence: CSVTSRSTDTQYF. For the CDR3, the DNA is TGCAGCGTCACTAGCAGAAGCACAGATACGCAGTATTTT.